There are many counts of the clone carrying this TCR beta chain. What it binds is not known. This CDR3 has 14 amino acids. Germline values: CDR1 MGHDK, CDR2 SYGVNS. Trimming took 3 bases from V and 2 from J, leaving 9 bases between them. The data were obtained in a study of neurological immune-mediated disorders. PBMCs stored at -80 C, numbering 2 million, were the origin of the unsorted libraries. The method for making cDNA was 5'RACE, and it used 10-nucleotide random UMIs. TCRdb processed the 5' RACE reads anew with MiXCR; each CDR3 protein has one entry. The sample has 45,000 to 60,000 distinct CDR3 sequences, 2% to 2.5% seen once; the top ten hold approximately 3%. Findings and caveats of the study: Expanded clones shared no CDR3 amino acid sequences across subjects, suggesting private repertoires in all groups.

This receptor was taken from a man aged 45-60 years with multiple sclerosis. Specimen: PBMCs. The genes are TRBV25-1 and TRBJ2-3, with no clear D. DNA for the CDR3: TGTGCCAGCAGTGATGGCTCGTACACAGATACGCAGTATTTT. It yields the protein CASSDGSYTDTQYF.